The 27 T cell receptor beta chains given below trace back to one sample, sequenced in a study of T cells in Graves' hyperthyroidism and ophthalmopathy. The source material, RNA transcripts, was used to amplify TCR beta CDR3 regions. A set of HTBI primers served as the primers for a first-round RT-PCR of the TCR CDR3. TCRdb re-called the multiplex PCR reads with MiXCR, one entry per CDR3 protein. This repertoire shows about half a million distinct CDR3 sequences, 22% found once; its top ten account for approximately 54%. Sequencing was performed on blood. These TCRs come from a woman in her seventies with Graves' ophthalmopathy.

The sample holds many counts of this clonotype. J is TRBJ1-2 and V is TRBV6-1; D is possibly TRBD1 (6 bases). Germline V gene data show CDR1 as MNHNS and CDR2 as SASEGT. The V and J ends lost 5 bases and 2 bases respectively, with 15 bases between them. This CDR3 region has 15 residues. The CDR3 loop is CASSRGHALNYGYTF. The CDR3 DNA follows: TGTGCCAGCAGTAGGGGACACGCCCTCAACTATGGCTACACCTTC.

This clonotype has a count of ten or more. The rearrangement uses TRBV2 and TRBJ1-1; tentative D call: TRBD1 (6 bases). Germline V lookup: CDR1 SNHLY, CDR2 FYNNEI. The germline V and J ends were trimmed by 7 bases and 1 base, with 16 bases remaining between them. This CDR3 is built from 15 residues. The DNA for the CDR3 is TGTGCCAGCACTGCGGCCAAAGGGGGGAACACTGAAGCTTTCTTT. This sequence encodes CASTAAKGGNTEAFF.

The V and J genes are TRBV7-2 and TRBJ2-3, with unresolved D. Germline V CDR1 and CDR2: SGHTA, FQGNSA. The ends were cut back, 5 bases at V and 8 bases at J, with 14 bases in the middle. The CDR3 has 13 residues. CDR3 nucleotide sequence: TGTGCCAGCAGCCCTAGTCTCTCCCCTACGCAGTATTTT. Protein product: CASSPSLSPTQYF.

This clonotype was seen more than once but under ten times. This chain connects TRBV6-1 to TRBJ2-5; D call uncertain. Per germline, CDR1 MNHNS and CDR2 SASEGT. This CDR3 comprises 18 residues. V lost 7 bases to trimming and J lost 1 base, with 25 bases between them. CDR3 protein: CASIKSRLKGQIQETQYF. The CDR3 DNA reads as TGTGCCAGCATTAAGTCGCGACTGAAAGGTCAAATCCAAGAGACCCAGTACTTC.

The CDR3: CASRGGQSSYEQYF. CDR3 nucleotide sequence: TGTGCCAGCCGTGGAGGACAGAGCTCCTACGAGCAGTACTTC. The chain employs TRBV25-1 and TRBJ2-7; TRBD1 might be the D (6 bases). CDR1 and CDR2 (germline): MGHDK, SYGVNS. There are 14 residues in the CDR3. V lost 8 bases to trimming and J lost 0 bases, with 14 bases between them.

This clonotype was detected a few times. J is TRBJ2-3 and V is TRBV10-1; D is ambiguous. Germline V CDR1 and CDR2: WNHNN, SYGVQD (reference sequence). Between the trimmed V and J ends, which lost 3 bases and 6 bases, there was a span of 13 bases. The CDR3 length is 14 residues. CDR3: CASSEGSLWDTQYF. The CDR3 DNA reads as TGCGCCAGCAGTGAAGGCAGCCTTTGGGATACGCAGTATTTT.

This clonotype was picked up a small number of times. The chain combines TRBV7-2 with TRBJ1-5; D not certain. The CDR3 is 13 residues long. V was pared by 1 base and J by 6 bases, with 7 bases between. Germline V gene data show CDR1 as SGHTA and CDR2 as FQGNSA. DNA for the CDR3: TGTGCCAGCAGCTTAGGTAGCCGTCAGCCCCAGCATTTT. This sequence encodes CASSLGSRQPQHF.

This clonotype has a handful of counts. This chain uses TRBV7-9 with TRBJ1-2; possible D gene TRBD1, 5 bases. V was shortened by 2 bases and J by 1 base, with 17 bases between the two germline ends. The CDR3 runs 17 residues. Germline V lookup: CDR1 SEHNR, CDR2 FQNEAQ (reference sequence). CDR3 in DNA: TGTGCCAGCAGCTTACGTGGGCCCATTCAGGGTAACTATGGCTACACCTTC. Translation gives CASSLRGPIQGNYGYTF.

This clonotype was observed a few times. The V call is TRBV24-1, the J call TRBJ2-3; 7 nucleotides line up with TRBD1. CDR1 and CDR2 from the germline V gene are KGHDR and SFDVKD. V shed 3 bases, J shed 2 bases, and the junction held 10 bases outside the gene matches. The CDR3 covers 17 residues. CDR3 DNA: TGTGCCACCAGTGATAGGGGCCGACAGGGCATCACAGATACGCAGTATTTT. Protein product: CATSDRGRQGITDTQYF.

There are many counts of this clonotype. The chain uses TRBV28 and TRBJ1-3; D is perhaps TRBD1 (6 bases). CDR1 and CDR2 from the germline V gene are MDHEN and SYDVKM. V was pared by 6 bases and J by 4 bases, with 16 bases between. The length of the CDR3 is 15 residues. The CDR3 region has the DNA TGTGCCAGCAGCCTCAGGGGCGCGGGAGGAAACACCATATATTTT. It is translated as CASSLRGAGGNTIYF. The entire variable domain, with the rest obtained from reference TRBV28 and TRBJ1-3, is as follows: DVKVTQSSRYLVKRTGEKVFLECVQDMDHENMFWYRQDPGLGLRLIYFSYDVKMKEKGDIPEGYSVSREKKERFSLILESASTNQTSMYLCASSLRGAGGNTIYFGEGSWLTVV.

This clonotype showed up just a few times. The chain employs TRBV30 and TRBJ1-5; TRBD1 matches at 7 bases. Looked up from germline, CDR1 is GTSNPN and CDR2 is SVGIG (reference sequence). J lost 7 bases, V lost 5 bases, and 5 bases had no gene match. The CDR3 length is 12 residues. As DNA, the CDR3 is TGTGCCTGGGACAGGGCGGGGCAGCCCCAGCATTTT. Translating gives CAWDRAGQPQHF.

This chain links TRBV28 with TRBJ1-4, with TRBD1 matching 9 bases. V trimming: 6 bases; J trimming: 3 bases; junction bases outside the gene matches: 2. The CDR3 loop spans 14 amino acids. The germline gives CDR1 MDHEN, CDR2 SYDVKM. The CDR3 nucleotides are TGTGCCAGCAGGGGACAGGGTGCTAATGAAAAACTGTTTTTT. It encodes CASRGQGANEKLFF.

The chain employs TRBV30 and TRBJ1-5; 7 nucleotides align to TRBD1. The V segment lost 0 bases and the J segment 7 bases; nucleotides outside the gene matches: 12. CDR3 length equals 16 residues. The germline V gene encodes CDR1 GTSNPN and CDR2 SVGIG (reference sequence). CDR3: CAWSVPHGGGRQPQHF. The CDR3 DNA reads TGTGCCTGGAGTGTACCCCACGGAGGGGGCCGACAGCCCCAGCATTTT.

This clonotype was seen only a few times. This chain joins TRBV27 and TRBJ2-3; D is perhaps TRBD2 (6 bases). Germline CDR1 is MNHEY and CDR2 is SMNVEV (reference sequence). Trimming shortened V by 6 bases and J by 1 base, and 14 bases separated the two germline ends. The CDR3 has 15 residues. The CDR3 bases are TGTGCCAGCAGAGAAAGGGTAGCGGGCACAGATACGCAGTATTTT. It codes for CASRERVAGTDTQYF.

CDR3 in amino acids: CASSQVRGRNYNEQFF. DNA of the CDR3: TGTGCCAGCAGCCAAGTTCGCGGGAGAAACTACAATGAGCAGTTCTTC. The rearrangement links TRBV3-1 to TRBJ2-1; 7 bases match TRBD2. V dropped 1 base and J dropped 3; count of bases not matched to a gene: 6. The CDR3 extends over 16 amino acids. CDR1 and CDR2 (germline): LGHDT, YNNKEL (reference sequence).

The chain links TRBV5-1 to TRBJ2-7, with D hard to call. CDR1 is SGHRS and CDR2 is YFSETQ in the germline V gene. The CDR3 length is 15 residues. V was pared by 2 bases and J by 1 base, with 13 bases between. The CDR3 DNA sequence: TGCGCCAGCAGCTTCGACCTTTCAGCATCCTACGAGCAGTACTTC. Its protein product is CASSFDLSASYEQYF.

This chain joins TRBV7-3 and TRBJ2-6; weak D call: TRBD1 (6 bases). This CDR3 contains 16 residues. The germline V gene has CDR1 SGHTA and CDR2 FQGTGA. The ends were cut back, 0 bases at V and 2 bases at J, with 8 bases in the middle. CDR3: CASSLTGGPGANVLTF. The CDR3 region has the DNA TGTGCCAGCAGCTTAACAGGGGGACCTGGGGCCAACGTCCTGACTTTC. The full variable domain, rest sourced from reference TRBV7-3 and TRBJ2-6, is GAGVSQTPSNKVTEKGKYVELRCDPISGHTALYWYRQSLGQGPEFLIYFQGTGAADDSGLPNDRFFAVRPEGSVSTLKIQRTERGDSAVYLCASSLTGGPGANVLTFGAGSRLTVL.

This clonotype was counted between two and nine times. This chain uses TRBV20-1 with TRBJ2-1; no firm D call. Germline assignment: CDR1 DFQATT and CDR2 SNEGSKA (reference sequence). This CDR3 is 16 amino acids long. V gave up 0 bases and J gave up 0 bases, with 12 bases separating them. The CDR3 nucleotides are TGCAGTGCTAGAGATCGGGTGATTCCCTCCTACAATGAGCAGTTCTTC. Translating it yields CSARDRVIPSYNEQFF.

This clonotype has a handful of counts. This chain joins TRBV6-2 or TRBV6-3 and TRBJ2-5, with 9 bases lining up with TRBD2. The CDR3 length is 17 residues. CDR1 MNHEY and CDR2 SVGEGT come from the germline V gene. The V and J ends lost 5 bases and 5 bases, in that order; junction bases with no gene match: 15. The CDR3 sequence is CASSPPLAGAEKETQYF. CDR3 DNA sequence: TGTGCCAGCAGTCCTCCTTTAGCGGGAGCAGAGAAGGAGACCCAGTACTTC.

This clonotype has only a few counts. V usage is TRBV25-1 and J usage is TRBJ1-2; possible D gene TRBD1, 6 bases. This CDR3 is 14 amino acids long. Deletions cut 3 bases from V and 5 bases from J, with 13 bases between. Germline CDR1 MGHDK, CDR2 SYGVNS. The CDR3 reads CASSERPQGYGYTF. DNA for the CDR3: TGTGCCAGCAGTGAGCGCCCCCAGGGGTATGGCTACACCTTC.

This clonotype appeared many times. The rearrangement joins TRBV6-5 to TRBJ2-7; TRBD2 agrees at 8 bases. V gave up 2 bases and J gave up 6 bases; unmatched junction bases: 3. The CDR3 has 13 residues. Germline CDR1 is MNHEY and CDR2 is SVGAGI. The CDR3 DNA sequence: TGTGCCAGCAGTTACCCGGGACTAGGCGAGCAGTACTTC. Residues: CASSYPGLGEQYF.

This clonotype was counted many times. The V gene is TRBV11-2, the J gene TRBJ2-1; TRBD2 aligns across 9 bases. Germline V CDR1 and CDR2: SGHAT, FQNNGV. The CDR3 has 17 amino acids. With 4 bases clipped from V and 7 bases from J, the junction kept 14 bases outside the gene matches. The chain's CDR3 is CASSSSRSGSMGNEQFF. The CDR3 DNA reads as TGTGCCAGCAGCTCGTCTCGTAGCGGGAGCATGGGGAATGAGCAGTTCTTC.

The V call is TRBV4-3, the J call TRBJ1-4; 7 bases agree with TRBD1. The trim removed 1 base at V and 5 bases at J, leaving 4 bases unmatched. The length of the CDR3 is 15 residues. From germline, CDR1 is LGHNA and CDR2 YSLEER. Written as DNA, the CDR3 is TGCGCCAGCAGCCAAGGGGACAGAAAAAATGAAAAACTGTTTTTT. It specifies CASSQGDRKNEKLFF.

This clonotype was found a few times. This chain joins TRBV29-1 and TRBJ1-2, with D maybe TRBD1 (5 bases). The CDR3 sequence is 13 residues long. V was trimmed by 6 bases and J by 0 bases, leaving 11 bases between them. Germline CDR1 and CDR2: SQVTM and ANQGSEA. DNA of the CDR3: TGCAGCGTCGGGACGGGCGCTAACTATGGCTACACCTTC. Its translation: CSVGTGANYGYTF.

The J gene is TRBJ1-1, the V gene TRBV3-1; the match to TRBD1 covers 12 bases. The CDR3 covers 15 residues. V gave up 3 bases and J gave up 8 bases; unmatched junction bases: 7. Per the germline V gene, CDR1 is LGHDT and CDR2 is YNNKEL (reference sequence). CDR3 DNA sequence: TGTGCCAGCAGCCAGGGACAGGGGGCGGTCGGGGAAGCTTTCTTT. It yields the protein CASSQGQGAVGEAFF.

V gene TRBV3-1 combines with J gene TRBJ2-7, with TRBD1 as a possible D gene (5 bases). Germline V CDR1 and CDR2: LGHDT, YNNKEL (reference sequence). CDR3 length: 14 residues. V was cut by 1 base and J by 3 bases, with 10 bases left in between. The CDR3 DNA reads TGTGCCAGCAGCCAAGCACAGGACCTCTACGAGCAGTACTTC. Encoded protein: CASSQAQDLYEQYF.

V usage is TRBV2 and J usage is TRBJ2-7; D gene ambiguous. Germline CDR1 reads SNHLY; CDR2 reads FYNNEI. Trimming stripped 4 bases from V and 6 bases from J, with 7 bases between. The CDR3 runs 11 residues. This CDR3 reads CASSVGSEQYF. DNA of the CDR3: TGTGCCAGCAGTGTAGGTAGCGAGCAGTACTTC.